The 2 T cell receptor beta chains given below trace back to one sample, sequenced in a study of early T cells in non-severe SARS-CoV-2 infection. A single record per CDR3 protein comes from TCRdb applying MiXCR to the 5' RACE reads. The table has fewer than 50,000 distinct CDR3 sequences, 9% to 15% seen once. The source material was whole blood. Receptors originate from an adult who was a healthcare worker with PCR-confirmed SARS-CoV-2 infection or an uninfected control (not recorded which).

Ten or more counts support this clonotype. V gene TRBV6-6 combines with J gene TRBJ2-3; 9 bases align to TRBD2. Germline values: CDR1 MNHNY, CDR2 SVGAGI (reference sequence). The V and J ends lost 0 bases and 4 bases, in that order; junction bases with no gene match: 8. The CDR3 has 17 residues. CDR3 sequence: CASSYSQPGTSSDTQYF. CDR3 coding DNA: TGTGCCAGCAGTTACTCCCAACCCGGGACTAGCTCAGATACGCAGTATTTT.

The rearrangement uses TRBV7-2 and TRBJ2-7; the D call may be TRBD1 or TRBD2 (6 bases each). Germline CDR1 reads SGHTA; CDR2 reads FQGNSA. The CDR3 is made up of 17 amino acids. V lost 0 bases and J lost 4, with 19 bases in between. The CDR3: CASSLAPRGRDTYEQYF. DNA for the CDR3: TGTGCCAGCAGCTTAGCCCCGCGGGGCCGGGACACTTACGAGCAGTACTTC.